The 28 T cell receptor beta chains in this list originate from one sample, sequenced in a study of blood T cell repertoires in COVID-19. Libraries were prepared by immunoSEQ multiplex PCR; TCRdb keeps only in-frame clonotypes and omits some of them. The table records hundreds of thousands of clones, roughly 87% of them present only once. The sample consisted of peripheral blood. These receptors all stem from a man aged 18 to 29 with active or convalescent COVID-19.

The gene calls are TRBV28 and TRBJ2-6; 8 bases match TRBD2. This CDR3 comprises 19 residues. The ends lost 1 base at V and 0 bases at J; junction bases unmatched: 8. Germline CDR1 is MDHEN and CDR2 is SYDVKM. DNA for the CDR3: TGTGCCAGCAGTTTATTCCTAGCGGGCCGGCCCTCTGGGGCCAACGTCCTGACTTTC. This sequence encodes CASSLFLAGRPSGANVLTF. The entire variable domain, with the rest obtained from reference TRBV28 and TRBJ2-6, is as follows: DVKVTQSSRYLVKRTGEKVFLECVQDMDHENMFWYRQDPGLGLRLIYFSYDVKMKEKGDIPEGYSVSREKKERFSLILESASTNQTSMYLCASSLFLAGRPSGANVLTFGAGSRLTVL.

The CDR3 bases are TGTGCCAGCAGTTCACCCCCCGGGACAGGGAACTATGGCTACACCTTC. This translates into CASSSPPGTGNYGYTF. The chain links TRBV27 to TRBJ1-2, with TRBD1 matching 9 bases. Trimming at V came to 4 bases and at J to 2 bases, leaving 8 bases not matched to a gene. Germline assignment: CDR1 MNHEY and CDR2 SMNVEV (reference sequence). The CDR3 totals 16 residues.

This clone was picked up a small number of times. This chain connects TRBV9 to TRBJ2-7, with no clear D. Germline V CDR1 and CDR2: SGDLS, YYNGEE. Trimming pared 0 bases from V and 3 bases from J, leaving 10 bases between. This CDR3 is built from 14 residues. The CDR3 loop reads CASSVDEVLYEQYF. In DNA form, the CDR3 reads TGTGCCAGCAGCGTAGATGAGGTCCTCTACGAGCAGTACTTC.

This clone was picked up one time. V usage is TRBV5-1 and J usage is TRBJ1-4, with D hard to call. The CDR3 runs 14 residues. V was cut by 2 bases and J by 4 bases, with 9 bases left in between. The germline V gene encodes CDR1 SGHRS and CDR2 YFSETQ. The CDR3 bases are TGCGCCAGCAGCTTCGGCGGGAATAATGAAAAACTGTTTTTT. It specifies CASSFGGNNEKLFF.

The genes are TRBV29-1 and TRBJ2-4; 8 positions agree with TRBD1. Germline lookup yields CDR1 SQVTM and CDR2 ANQGSEA. V shed 8 bases, J shed 8 bases, and the junction held 5 bases outside the gene matches. The CDR3 covers 11 residues. The CDR3 coding sequence is TGCAGCACTCGACAGGGGCACATTCAGTACTTC. Its translation is CSTRQGHIQYF.

The J gene is TRBJ2-3, the V gene TRBV5-1, with 8 positions matching TRBD1. Looked up from germline, CDR1 is SGHRS and CDR2 is YFSETQ. J lost 4 bases, V lost 0 bases, and 4 bases had no gene match. The CDR3 loop spans 15 amino acids. In DNA form, the CDR3 reads TGCGCCAGCAGCTTGGAGGACAGGGTGCCAGATACGCAGTATTTT. It codes for CASSLEDRVPDTQYF.

The V gene is TRBV4-3, the J gene TRBJ1-2, with no clear D. This CDR3 is built from 14 residues. V was clipped by 1 base and J by 5 bases, with 11 bases between them. CDR1 and CDR2 from the germline V gene are LGHNA and YSLEER. The DNA for the CDR3 is TGCGCCAGCAGCCAAGCCCGGGGTGGGTATGGCTACACCTTC. Translated, it gives CASSQARGGYGYTF.

The rearrangement links TRBV12-3 or TRBV12-4 to TRBJ1-4; no reliable D call. V lost 3 bases and J lost 11, with 7 bases in between. The CDR3 is 11 amino acids. The CDR3 coding sequence is TGTGCCAGCAGTTTGGGAGGGAAACTGTTTTTT. Its translation: CASSLGGKLFF.

This clone was observed a handful of times. The rearrangement uses TRBV5-1 and TRBJ2-5; 9 bases map to TRBD2. The CDR3 is 14 residues long. Germline values: CDR1 SGHRS, CDR2 YFSETQ. The V and J ends lost 4 bases and 7 bases, in that order; junction bases with no gene match: 8. Written as DNA, the CDR3 is TGCGCCAGCAGCCCAGCGGGGGGTCGTGTGACCCAGTACTTC. As protein: CASSPAGGRVTQYF.

The V and J genes are TRBV5-5 and TRBJ2-2, with D unclear. The germline CDR1 and CDR2 sequences are SGHKS and YYEKEE (reference sequence). This CDR3 is built from 15 residues. Trimming removed 0 bases from V and 1 base from J, with 7 bases in between. CDR3 region: CASSLVGGNTGELFF. The CDR3 DNA reads TGTGCCAGCAGCTTGGTCGGTGGGAACACCGGGGAGCTGTTTTTT.

This chain connects TRBV7-2 to TRBJ1-2; 7 bases line up with TRBD1. Losses at the gene ends were 4 bases for V and 3 bases for J; bases not matched to a gene: 5. Germline loops: CDR1 SGHTA, CDR2 FQGNSA. The CDR3 covers 14 residues. The CDR3 protein is CASSSGQTYYGYTF. The CDR3 DNA follows: TGTGCCAGCAGCTCGGGACAGACCTACTATGGCTACACCTTC.

V usage is TRBV30 and J usage is TRBJ1-5; TRBD1 aligns across 11 bases. The germline V gene has CDR1 GTSNPN and CDR2 SVGIG (reference sequence). V lost 2 bases and J lost 8; bases outside the gene matches: 8. This CDR3 has 15 amino acids. The CDR3 sequence: CAWSKRTGGGEPQHF. In nucleotides, the CDR3 is TGTGCCTGGAGTAAAAGGACAGGGGGCGGGGAGCCCCAGCATTTT.

This chain uses TRBV15 with TRBJ2-1; D might be TRBD1 (6 bases). CDR3 length: 15 amino acids. V lost 3 bases to trimming and J lost 5 bases, with 14 bases between them. Germline CDR1 is LNHNV and CDR2 is YYDKDF (reference sequence). As DNA, the CDR3 is TGTGCCACCAGCAGTGAGGACAGAGCAAACAATGAGCAGTTCTTC. It encodes CATSSEDRANNEQFF.

The rearrangement links TRBV19 to TRBJ2-7; TRBD1 agrees at 7 bases. This CDR3 has 15 residues. The V segment lost 8 bases and the J segment 3 bases; nucleotides outside the gene matches: 13. Looked up from germline, CDR1 is LNHDA and CDR2 is SQIVND (reference sequence). The CDR3 DNA follows: TGTGCCAGTGGGGCCCCGACAGGGATGATCTACGAGCAGTACTTC. Protein product: CASGAPTGMIYEQYF.

The chain links TRBV12-3 or TRBV12-4 to TRBJ1-1; D is ambiguous. Trimming removed 2 bases from V and 8 bases from J, with 12 bases in between. The CDR3 consists of 13 residues. The CDR3 sequence is CASSLIQAREAFF. DNA for the CDR3: TGTGCCAGCAGTTTAATCCAGGCTCGAGAAGCTTTCTTT.

This chain links TRBV30 with TRBJ2-7; D gene ambiguous. The CDR3 has 11 amino acids. Germline values: CDR1 GTSNPN, CDR2 SVGIG (reference sequence). The V gene lost 2 bases and the J gene lost 4 bases, with 6 bases spanning the gap. CDR3 in DNA: TGTGCCTGGAGTCTGAGTTACGAGCAGTACTTC. Amino acid sequence: CAWSLSYEQYF.

The chain has TRBV27 and TRBJ2-7; 9 nucleotides align to TRBD1. CDR1 and CDR2 (germline): MNHEY, SMNVEV (reference sequence). The CDR3 covers 14 residues. V lost 2 bases to trimming and J lost 5 bases; unmatched junction nucleotides: 4. For the CDR3, the DNA is TGTGCCAGCAGTTTACTACAGGGGGCTGACGAGCAGTACTTC. Protein sequence: CASSLLQGADEQYF.

The chain is built from TRBV7-6 and TRBJ2-2; 9 nucleotides line up with TRBD2. The CDR3 spans 15 residues. J lost 5 bases, V lost 4 bases, and 5 bases had no gene match. Germline values: CDR1 SGHVS, CDR2 FNYEAQ. The CDR3 DNA reads TGTGCCAGCAGCTCCCTAGCGGGATTGACCGGGGAGCTGTTTTTT. It is translated as CASSSLAGLTGELFF.

This clone was detected only once. The chain carries TRBV7-9 and TRBJ2-1; 9 bases agree with TRBD2. Germline CDR1 and CDR2: SEHNR and FQNEAQ (reference sequence). The CDR3 is 15 residues long. With V trimmed by 6 bases and J by 3 bases, 6 bases remained unmatched. The CDR3 DNA reads as TGTGCCAGCAGAGACGCGGGGGGGATCTACAATGAGCAGTTCTTC. It encodes CASRDAGGIYNEQFF.

Written as DNA, the CDR3 is TGTGCCAGCAGCTTAGTTGCGGGGATAACGCAAGAGACCCAGTACTTC. Its translation is CASSLVAGITQETQYF. The gene calls are TRBV7-2 and TRBJ2-5, with D perhaps matching TRBD2 (6 bases). The germline V gene encodes CDR1 SGHTA and CDR2 FQGNSA. Trimming stripped 1 base from V and 2 bases from J, with 14 bases between. The CDR3 consists of 16 residues.

The rearrangement links TRBV12-5 to TRBJ1-2, with TRBD1 matching 7 bases. The CDR3 contains 14 residues. Looked up from germline, CDR1 is LGHNT and CDR2 is FRNRAP. Trimming removed 4 bases from V and 4 bases from J; junction bases left unmatched: 6. CDR3 sequence (DNA): TGTGCTAGTGGTTGGGACAGCACTCCCTATGGCTACACCTTC. Translated: CASGWDSTPYGYTF.

The chain uses TRBV15 and TRBJ2-7, with D possibly TRBD1 on 5 matching bases. Per the germline V gene, CDR1 is LNHNV and CDR2 is YYDKDF (reference sequence). This CDR3 has 15 residues. Trimming pared 4 bases from V and 3 bases from J, leaving 16 bases between. CDR3 loop: CATSKERQQNYEQYF. In DNA form, the CDR3 reads TGTGCCACCAGCAAAGAGCGACAGCAAAACTACGAGCAGTACTTC.

The genes are TRBV6-2 or TRBV6-3 and TRBJ1-2, with D unresolved. Germline V CDR1 and CDR2: MNHEY, SVGEGT. Trimming stripped 0 bases from V and 4 bases from J, with 12 bases between. The CDR3 loop spans 15 amino acids. The CDR3 DNA sequence: TGTGCCAGCAGTTACTCTCCGCTGCGGGGCTATGGCTACACCTTC. Translation: CASSYSPLRGYGYTF.

The rearrangement links TRBV15 to TRBJ1-5, with 7 nucleotides matching TRBD1. CDR1 and CDR2 from the germline V gene are LNHNV and YYDKDF (reference sequence). CDR3 length: 16 residues. The J segment lost 0 bases and the V segment lost 0 bases, leaving 2 bases of the junction unmatched. CDR3 in DNA: TGTGCCACCAGCAGAGACGGGACAGATAGCAATCAGCCCCAGCATTTT. Residues: CATSRDGTDSNQPQHF.

This chain joins TRBV28 and TRBJ1-3; D unresolved. Germline CDR1 MDHEN, CDR2 SYDVKM. Trimming shortened V by 4 bases and J by 9 bases, and 16 bases separated the two germline ends. CDR3 length: 14 amino acids. Here the CDR3 DNA reads TGTGCCAGCAGTTCAATCGTCCAGGTCGGCACCATATATTTT. Its translation: CASSSIVQVGTIYF.

This chain links TRBV10-3 with TRBJ1-3; weak D call: TRBD1 (5 bases). The CDR3 is 14 residues long. CDR1 is ENHRY and CDR2 is SYGVKD in the germline V gene. V was pared by 10 bases and J by 5 bases, with 18 bases between. The CDR3 bases are TGTGCCACCTTCCCGGGGGGGACCCGAAACACCATATATTTT. Its translation: CATFPGGTRNTIYF.

The V gene is TRBV11-3, the J gene TRBJ2-2, with 9 positions matching TRBD1. Germline CDR1 SGHNT, CDR2 YENEEA. The V segment lost 5 bases and the J segment 2 bases; nucleotides outside the gene matches: 3. The CDR3 spans 15 residues. This CDR3 is CASSPDRGNTGELFF. Written as DNA, the CDR3 is TGTGCCAGCAGCCCGGACAGGGGTAACACCGGGGAGCTGTTTTTT.

This sequence joins TRBV7-8 and TRBJ1-5, with D possibly TRBD1 on 5 matching bases. The V end was cut by 5 bases, the J end by 5 bases, with 16 bases between. The CDR3 spans 15 residues. Per germline, CDR1 SGHVS and CDR2 FQNEAQ. CDR3 nucleotide sequence: TGTGCCAGCAGCCCCCGGGGGAGAGCGGATCAGCCCCAGCATTTT. The encoded protein is CASSPRGRADQPQHF.